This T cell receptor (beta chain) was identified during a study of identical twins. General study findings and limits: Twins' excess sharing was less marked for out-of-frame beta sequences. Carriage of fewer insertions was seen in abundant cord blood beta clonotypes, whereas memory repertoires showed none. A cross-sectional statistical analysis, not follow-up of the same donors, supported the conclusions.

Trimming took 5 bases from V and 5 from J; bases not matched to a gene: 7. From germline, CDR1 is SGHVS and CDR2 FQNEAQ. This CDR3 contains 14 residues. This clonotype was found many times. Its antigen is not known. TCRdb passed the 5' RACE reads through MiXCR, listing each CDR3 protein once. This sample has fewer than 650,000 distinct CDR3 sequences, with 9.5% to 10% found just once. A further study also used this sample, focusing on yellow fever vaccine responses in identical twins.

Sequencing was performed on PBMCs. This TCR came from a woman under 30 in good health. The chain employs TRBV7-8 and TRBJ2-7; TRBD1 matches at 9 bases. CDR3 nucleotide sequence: TGTGCCAGCAGCACGAGGGACAGGGTAAACGAGCAGTACTTC. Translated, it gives CASSTRDRVNEQYF. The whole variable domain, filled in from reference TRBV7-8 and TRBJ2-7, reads GAGVSQSPRYKVAKRGQDVALRCDPISGHVSLFWYQQALGQGPEFLTYFQNEAQLDKSGLPSDRFFAERPEGSVSTLKIQRTQQEDSAVYLCASSTRDRVNEQYFGPGTRLTVT.